The 14 T cell receptor beta chains below come from one sample, sequenced in a study of T cell changes during pregnancy in multiple sclerosis. Sequenced by immunoSEQ multiplex PCR; TCRdb stores in-frame clones only, minus some. The sample yields about 110,000 clones, about 90% seen once. Material: peripheral blood, obtained before pregnancy. The receptors were gathered from a female donor with multiple sclerosis, enrolled in a pregnancy study.

V gene TRBV6-1 combines with J gene TRBJ2-5; 12 nucleotides line up with TRBD2. V lost 11 bases to trimming and J lost 4 bases; unmatched junction nucleotides: 5. Germline assignment: CDR1 MNHNS and CDR2 SASEGT. The CDR3 has 13 residues. The CDR3 DNA reads as TGTGCCGCCAGGACTAGCGGGGTAGAGACCCAGTACTTC. This codes for CAARTSGVETQYF.

The DNA of the CDR3 is TGTGCCACCAGCAAACAGGCAGAAAATCAGCCCCAGCATTTT. The encoded protein is CATSKQAENQPQHF. The gene calls are TRBV15 and TRBJ1-5; D perhaps matches TRBD1 (5 bases). The germline V gene encodes CDR1 LNHNV and CDR2 YYDKDF (reference sequence). There are 14 residues in the CDR3. V was clipped by 4 bases and J by 4 bases, with 11 bases between them.

V and J are TRBV5-1 and TRBJ2-1; 9 bases fit TRBD2. CDR3 length: 14 amino acids. V gave up 3 bases and J gave up 9 bases; unmatched junction bases: 7. Per germline, CDR1 SGHRS and CDR2 YFSETQ. CDR3 protein: CASSWTGLAGEQFF. DNA of the CDR3: TGCGCCAGCAGCTGGACGGGACTAGCCGGTGAGCAGTTCTTC.

The chain recombines TRBV7-6 with TRBJ2-1, with a possible D match to TRBD1 (6 bases). The CDR3 runs 16 residues. The germline gives CDR1 SGHVS, CDR2 FNYEAQ. V was trimmed by 4 bases and J by 6 bases, leaving 19 bases between them. The CDR3 sequence is CASSSTPGVLANEQFF. The DNA of the CDR3 is TGTGCCAGCAGCTCAACCCCAGGGGTCCTAGCCAATGAGCAGTTCTTC.

This clone is a singleton in its sample. The rearrangement links TRBV11-3 to TRBJ1-3; D unresolved. This CDR3 is built from 14 residues. V lost 6 bases and J lost 0, with 9 bases in between. CDR1 is SGHNT and CDR2 is YENEEA in the germline V gene. The DNA of the CDR3 is TGTGCCAGCAGTGAACGGAGCTCTGGAAACACCATATATTTT. It codes for CASSERSSGNTIYF. Full variable domain (missing parts from reference TRBV11-3 and TRBJ1-3): EAGVVQSPRYKIIEKKQPVAFWCNPISGHNTLYWYLQNLGQGPELLIRYENEEAVDDSQLPKDRFSAERLKGVDSTLKIQPAELGDSAVYLCASSERSSGNTIYFGEGSWLTVV.

The rearrangement uses TRBV5-8 and TRBJ1-1; 8 bases align to TRBD1. The length of the CDR3 is 15 residues. Losses at the gene ends were 2 bases for V and 0 bases for J; bases not matched to a gene: 3. CDR1 and CDR2 (germline): SGHTS, YDEGEE. CDR3 sequence (DNA): TGTGCCAGCAGCTTCGGACAGGGAATGAACACTGAAGCTTTCTTT. It is translated as CASSFGQGMNTEAFF.

This chain joins TRBV6-5 and TRBJ1-3, with TRBD1 matching 7 bases. The V gene's germline CDR1 is MNHEY and CDR2 SVGAGI. This CDR3 region has 14 residues. The V segment lost 6 bases and the J segment 2 bases; nucleotides outside the gene matches: 4. The DNA of the CDR3 is TGTGCCAGCAGAGGACAGGTCGCTGGAAACACCATATATTTT. Translated, it gives CASRGQVAGNTIYF.

The rearrangement links TRBV5-4 to TRBJ1-4; the match to TRBD1 covers 7 bases. This CDR3 is built from 14 residues. The V gene end was trimmed by 2 bases and the J gene end by 4 bases; junction bases not matched to a gene: 2. Germline V gives CDR1 SGHNT, CDR2 YYREEE (reference sequence). The CDR3 loop reads CASSFGTVNEKLFF. As DNA, the CDR3 is TGTGCCAGCAGCTTCGGGACAGTTAATGAAAAACTGTTTTTT.

The V call is TRBV7-2, the J call TRBJ2-3, with D possibly being TRBD2 (7 bases). Trimming cost V 7 bases and J 7 bases, with 21 bases left between them. This CDR3 has 15 residues. The germline gives CDR1 SGHTA, CDR2 FQGNSA. The CDR3 DNA is TGTGCCAGCACCACACAGAAAGGGGGGGCCCATACGCAGTATTTT. Translating it yields CASTTQKGGAHTQYF.

This chain's CDR3 is CASSQAEGLALYEQYF. The CDR3 DNA reads as TGTGCCAGCAGCCAAGCTGAGGGACTAGCGCTCTACGAGCAGTACTTC. This rearrangement joins TRBV4-2 to TRBJ2-7; 10 nucleotides align to TRBD2. The junction had 6 bases not matched to a gene; V was cut back by 1 base and J by 3 bases. This CDR3 is built from 16 residues. Germline V CDR1 and CDR2: LGHNA, YNFKEQ.

The chain has TRBV15 and TRBJ1-5, with D possibly matching TRBD1 (6 bases). Trimming cost V 0 bases and J 5 bases, with 14 bases left between them. CDR3 length: 16 amino acids. The germline CDR1 and CDR2 sequences are LNHNV and YYDKDF (reference sequence). The CDR3: CATSRDRARGDQPQHF. The CDR3 DNA reads as TGTGCCACCAGCAGAGATAGAGCCAGGGGCGATCAGCCCCAGCATTTT.

The chain has TRBV13 and TRBJ1-1, with a weak D call TRBD1 (5 bases). The germline V gene encodes CDR1 PRHDT and CDR2 FYEKMQ (reference sequence). The CDR3 has 15 amino acids. Trimming removed 5 bases from V and 2 bases from J, with 15 bases in between. Here the CDR3 DNA reads TGTGCCAGCAGCCCCCAGGGCGTGTTAAACACTGAAGCTTTCTTT. It codes for CASSPQGVLNTEAFF. The variable domain in full, completed from reference TRBV13 and TRBJ1-1, reads AAGVIQSPRHLIKEKRETATLKCYPIPRHDTVYWYQQGPGQDPQFLISFYEKMQSDKGSIPDRFSAQQFSDYHSELNMSSLELGDSALYFCASSPQGVLNTEAFFGQGTRLTVV.

The chain carries TRBV9 and TRBJ1-2; D is undetermined. The CDR3 is 18 residues long. Germline loops: CDR1 SGDLS, CDR2 YYNGEE. Trimming took 4 bases from V and 4 from J, leaving 26 bases between them. The CDR3 loop reads CASSLEASDVGLRYGYTF. CDR3 in DNA: TGTGCCAGCAGCCTCGAGGCCTCAGATGTTGGCCTTCGCTATGGCTACACCTTC.

CDR3 sequence (DNA): TGTGCCAGCGGCAGGACAGAGCAGTACTTC. It translates to CASGRTEQYF. The gene calls are TRBV7-2 and TRBJ2-7; weak D call: TRBD1 (5 bases). CDR1 is SGHTA, CDR2 FQGNSA, per germline. V was trimmed by 8 bases and J by 7 bases, leaving 9 bases between them. The CDR3 loop spans 10 amino acids. The full variable domain, rest sourced from reference TRBV7-2 and TRBJ2-7, is GAGVSQSPSNKVTEKGKDVELRCDPISGHTALYWYRQSLGQGLEFLIYFQGNSAPDKSGLPSDRFSAERTGGSVSTLTIQRTQQEDSAVYLCASGRTEQYFGPGTRLTVT.